This T cell receptor (beta chain) was sequenced in a study of T cell changes during pregnancy in multiple sclerosis. Some clones are missing from TCRdb's copy, which holds only in-frame ones; the method was immunoSEQ multiplex PCR. Of 30,000 to 45,000 clones listed, 75% to 95% were seen once; the top ten hold approximately 6.1%. CDR1 SQVTM and CDR2 ANQGSEA come from the germline V gene. The ends lost 1 base at V and 2 bases at J; junction bases unmatched: 10. The CDR3 is 17 residues long. The sequence was collected from a female donor with multiple sclerosis, enrolled in a pregnancy study. The sample in question was CD8+ T cells from peripheral blood mononuclear cells, obtained in the second trimester of pregnancy. The rearrangement links TRBV29-1 to TRBJ2-4; TRBD2 aligns across 8 bases. The CDR3 region has the DNA TGCAGCGTTGAAGCCAGAACCGCGGGAGGTTCCAAAAACATTCAGTACTTC. It is translated as CSVEARTAGGSKNIQYF.